This T cell receptor (beta chain) was sequenced for a study of blood T cell repertoires in COVID-19. The wider study: The origin of the acute and convalescent COVID-19 samples was the United States, Italy and Spain. The cDNA or gDNA used as material had been derived from T cells, B-cell-depleted T cells, or PBMCs.

Data came from immunoSEQ multiplex PCR; TCRdb stores just in-frame clones and leaves some out. Of about 310,000 clones in the sample, around 90% are singletons; the top ten hold about 2%. The clonotype comes from a man younger than 30 with active or convalescent COVID-19. The sequenced material came from peripheral blood.

The CDR3 DNA reads TGTGCCAGCAGCTTGTTAACAGGGGATAATAATTCACCCCTCCACTTT. Protein product: CASSLLTGDNNSPLHF. The chain recombines TRBV5-6 with TRBJ1-6, with 7 bases identical to TRBD1. Trimming at V came to 1 base and at J to 5 bases, leaving 6 bases not matched to a gene. The CDR3 is 16 residues long. Germline CDR1 is SGHDT and CDR2 is YYEEEE.